This T cell receptor (beta chain) derives from a study of human T cells and chemical hapten exposure. Overall study: Subjects had 2% DPC placed on roughly 2 cm by roughly 2 cm of upper inner arm skin for sensitization. Study results and limitations: While controls formed fewer of them, expanded TCRs formed significantly more large CDR3 similarity clusters. With DPC sensitization, TCRs exceeding 1 in 1000 frequency showed no change.

Time point: pre-sensitization, week 0. Documented treatment: therapeutic diphenylcyclopropenone sensitization with weekly scalp DPC. Total RNA extraction was carried out from unfractionated whole blood. TCRdb reprocessed the RACE reads via MiXCR and lists one record per CDR3 protein. Of under 300,000 distinct CDR3 sequences in the sample, about 8.6% were seen once. As for this clonotype: Its antigen is not identified.

The germline gives CDR1 SNHLY, CDR2 FYNNEI. Trimming shortened V by 6 bases and J by 1 base, and 16 bases separated the two germline ends. This CDR3 has 16 residues. V and J are TRBV2 and TRBJ1-5, with no clear D. The TCR sequence derives from a woman in her thirties or forties with alopecia areata. Some clones in this sample may be carry-over from other donors' samples. The sample here was whole blood, taken in connection with sensitization to the hapten diphenylcyclopropenone (DPC). The chain's CDR3 is CASRPIDTRSNQPQHF. As DNA, the CDR3 is TGTGCCAGCAGACCCATCGACACGCGCAGCAATCAGCCCCAGCATTTT.